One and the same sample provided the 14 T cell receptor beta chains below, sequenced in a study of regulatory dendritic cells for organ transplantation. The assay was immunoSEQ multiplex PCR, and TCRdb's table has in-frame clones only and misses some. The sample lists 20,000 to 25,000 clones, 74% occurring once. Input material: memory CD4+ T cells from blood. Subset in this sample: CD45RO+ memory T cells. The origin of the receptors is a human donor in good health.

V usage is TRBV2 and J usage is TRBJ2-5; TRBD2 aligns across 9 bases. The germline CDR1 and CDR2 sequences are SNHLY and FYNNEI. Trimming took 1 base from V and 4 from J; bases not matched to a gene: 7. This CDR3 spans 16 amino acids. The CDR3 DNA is TGTGCCAGCAGTGAAGGGGCGGGGGGGAGGATAGAGACCCAGTACTTC. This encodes CASSEGAGGRIETQYF.

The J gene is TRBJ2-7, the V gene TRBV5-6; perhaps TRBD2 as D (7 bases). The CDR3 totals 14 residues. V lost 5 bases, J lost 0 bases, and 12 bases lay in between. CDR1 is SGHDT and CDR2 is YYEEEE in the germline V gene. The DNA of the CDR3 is TGTGCCAGCAGGGGGGGGCTGCCCTCCTACGAGCAGTACTTC. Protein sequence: CASRGGLPSYEQYF. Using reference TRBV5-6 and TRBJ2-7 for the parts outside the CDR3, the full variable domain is DAGVTQSPTHLIKTRGQQVTLRCSPKSGHDTVSWYQQALGQGPQFIFQYYEEEERQRGNFPDRFSGHQFPNYSSELNVNALLLGDSALYLCASRGGLPSYEQYFGPGTRLTVT.

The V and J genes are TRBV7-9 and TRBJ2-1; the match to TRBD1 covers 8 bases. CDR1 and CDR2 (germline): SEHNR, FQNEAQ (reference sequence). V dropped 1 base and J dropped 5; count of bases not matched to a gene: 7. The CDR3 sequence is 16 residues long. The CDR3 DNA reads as TGTGCCAGCAGCTTAGGCGACAGGGGTGCCCACAATGAGCAGTTCTTC. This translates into CASSLGDRGAHNEQFF.

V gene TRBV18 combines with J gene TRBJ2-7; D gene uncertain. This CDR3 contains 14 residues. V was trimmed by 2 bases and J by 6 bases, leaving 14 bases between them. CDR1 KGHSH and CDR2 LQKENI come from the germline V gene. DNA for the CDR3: TGTGCCAGCTCACCAAGTGAGAGTGGTCGCGAGCAGTACTTC. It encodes CASSPSESGREQYF.

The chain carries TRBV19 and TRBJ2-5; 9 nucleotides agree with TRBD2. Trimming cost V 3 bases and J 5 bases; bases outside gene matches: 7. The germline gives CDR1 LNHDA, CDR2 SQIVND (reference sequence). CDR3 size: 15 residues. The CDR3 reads CASSIRGSGGETQYF. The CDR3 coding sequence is TGTGCCAGTAGTATCCGCGGTAGCGGGGGTGAGACCCAGTACTTC.

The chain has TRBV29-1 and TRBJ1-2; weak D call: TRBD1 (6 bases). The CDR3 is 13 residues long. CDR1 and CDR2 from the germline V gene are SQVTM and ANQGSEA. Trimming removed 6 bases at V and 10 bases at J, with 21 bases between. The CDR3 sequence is CSVDTGSSNLYTF. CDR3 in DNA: TGCAGCGTGGATACAGGGTCTAGCAATCTCTACACCTTC.

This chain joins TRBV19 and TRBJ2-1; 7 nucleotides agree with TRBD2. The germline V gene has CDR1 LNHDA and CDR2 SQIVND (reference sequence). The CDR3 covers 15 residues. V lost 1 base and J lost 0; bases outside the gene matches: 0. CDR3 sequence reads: CASSIGGGSYNEQFF. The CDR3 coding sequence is TGTGCCAGTAGTATAGGCGGGGGCTCCTACAATGAGCAGTTCTTC. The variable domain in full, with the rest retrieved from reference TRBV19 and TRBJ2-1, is DGGITQSPKYLFRKEGQNVTLSCEQNLNHDAMYWYRQDPGQGLRLIYYSQIVNDFQKGDIAEGYSVSREKKESFPLTVTSAQKNPTAFYLCASSIGGGSYNEQFFGPGTRLTVL.

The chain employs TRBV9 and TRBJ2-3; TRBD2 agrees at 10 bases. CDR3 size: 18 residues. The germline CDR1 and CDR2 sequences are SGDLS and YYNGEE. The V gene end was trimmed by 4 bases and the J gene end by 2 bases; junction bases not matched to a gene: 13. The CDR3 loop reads CASSLADSGGIFTDTQYF. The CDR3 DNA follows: TGTGCCAGCAGCCTAGCGGATAGCGGGGGGATATTCACAGATACGCAGTATTTT.

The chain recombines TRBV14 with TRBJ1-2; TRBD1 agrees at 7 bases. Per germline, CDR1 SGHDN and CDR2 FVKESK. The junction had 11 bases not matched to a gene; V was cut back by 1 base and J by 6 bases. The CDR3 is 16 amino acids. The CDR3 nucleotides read TGTGCCAGCAGCCAAGTAAACAGGGGATCGTTCGATGGCTACACCTTC. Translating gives CASSQVNRGSFDGYTF.

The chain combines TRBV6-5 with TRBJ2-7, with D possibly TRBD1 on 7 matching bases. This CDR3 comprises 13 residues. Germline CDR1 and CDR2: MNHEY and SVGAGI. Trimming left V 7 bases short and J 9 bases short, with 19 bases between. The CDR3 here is CASTPPTGRGQYF. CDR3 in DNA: TGTGCCAGCACCCCTCCGACAGGGCGGGGGCAGTACTTC.

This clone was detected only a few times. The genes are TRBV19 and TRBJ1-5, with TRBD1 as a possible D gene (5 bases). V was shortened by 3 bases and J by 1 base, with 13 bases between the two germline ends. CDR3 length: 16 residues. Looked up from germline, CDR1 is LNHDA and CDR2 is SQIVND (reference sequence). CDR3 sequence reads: CASSIGSRTSNQPQHF. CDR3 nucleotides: TGTGCCAGTAGTATCGGGTCCAGGACAAGCAATCAGCCCCAGCATTTT.

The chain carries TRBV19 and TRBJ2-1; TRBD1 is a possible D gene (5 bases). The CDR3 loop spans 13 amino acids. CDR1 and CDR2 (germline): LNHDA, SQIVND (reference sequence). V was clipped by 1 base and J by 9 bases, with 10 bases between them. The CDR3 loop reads CASSIGLGVEQFF. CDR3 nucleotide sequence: TGTGCCAGTAGTATAGGGCTAGGGGTTGAGCAGTTCTTC.

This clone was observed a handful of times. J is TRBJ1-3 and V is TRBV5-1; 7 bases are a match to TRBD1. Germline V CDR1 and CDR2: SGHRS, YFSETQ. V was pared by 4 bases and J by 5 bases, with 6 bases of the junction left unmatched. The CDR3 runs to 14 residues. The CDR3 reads CASSPGTARNTIYF. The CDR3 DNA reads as TGCGCCAGCAGCCCAGGGACAGCCCGAAACACCATATATTTT.

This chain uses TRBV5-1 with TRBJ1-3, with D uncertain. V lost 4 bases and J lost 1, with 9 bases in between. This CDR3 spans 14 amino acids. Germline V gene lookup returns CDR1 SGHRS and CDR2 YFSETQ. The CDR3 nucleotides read TGCGCCAGCAGCCCCCTACAGTCTGGAAACACCATATATTTT. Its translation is CASSPLQSGNTIYF.